This T cell receptor (beta chain) stems from a study of identical twins' blood T cells (dated by TCRdb to the early 2010s). The study in broad terms: The approximately twelve libraries, six for the alpha chain and six for the beta chain, yielded around 50 million Illumina reads in total. TCR alpha and beta chain repertoires of three pairs of monozygous twins were compared using next-generation sequencing to assess genetic influence on repertoire formation. General study outcomes and caveats: Independent studies were stated to be required to validate the proposed role of the TCRalpha J segment in MHC recognition during thymic selection. Twin pairs were reported to be markedly more alike in V gene usage than unrelated donors were, even when looking at non-selected out-of-frame TCRbeta clonotypes. Among the most abundant TCRbeta clonotypes, each donor shared more CDR3 sequences with her twin than with unrelated donors. The count of CDR3 clonotypes shared by two donors depended mainly on the product of the two donors' cloneset sizes, and twins did not clearly depart from this trend. Because the twins were reared together, environmental influences could not be ruled out as the explanation for twin similarity.

This clonotype was seen at least ten times. This clone's antigen is unknown. No qualities accompany the bases; no much larger clone lies one base away. At the junction V is shortened by 2 bases and J by 2 bases, with 12 bases in between. Reading from cysteine to phenylalanine, the CDR3 counts 15 amino acids. Left in the record is the CDR3 DNA by itself, 45 bases read in frame from the first base. Reading the germline V gene (reference sequence) gives CDR1 LNHNV and CDR2 YYDKDF. The donors were six healthy women who made up three monozygous twin pairs. Each of the three twin pairs had been raised together, and the twins in each pair were thought likely to have encountered the same infectious agents and vaccines. TCR cDNA libraries were prepared from RNA that was isolated from peripheral blood mononuclear cells. The library was prepared using 5' RACE. The sequencing machine was an Illumina Genome Analyzer IIx. To prepare the RNA-based TCR cDNA libraries, a previously described protocol was followed, with several modifications. To prevent cross-contamination, sample-specific barcodes were added to both ends of each TCR cDNA library during cDNA synthesis and amplification. The original pipeline was this. Between about 85,000 and nearly 550,000 clonotypes were identified per individual, with roughly 2 to 4 million CDR3-containing reads per library. After reads with improper barcode index combinations were thrown out, a cloneset for each library was built using the MiTCR software. While assembling CDR3 clonotypes, MiTCR filtered or rescued low-quality reads and corrected PCR and sequencing errors. Artificial out-of-frame clonotypes were mapped to in-frame sequences, with one indel allowed in the CDR3, and then removed. To measure how similar V and J gene usage was between donors, Jensen-Shannon divergence was divided by mean entropy. TCRdb reanalyzed the raw reads on its own, using fastp at Q25 for trimming and MiXCR for clone calling, and kept in-frame beta chains. When rows share a CDR3 protein, they turn into one entry using the most common DNA and genes. For this entry, the V and J calls and clone size follow TCRdb and not the study's own pipeline. This sample gives 350,000 to 400,000 distinct CDR3 sequences in total; roughly 28% of them show up just once. In total, the top ten clones hold about 6% of the sample.

The receptor was derived from a woman aged 18-55 years in good health. This receptor chain uses TRBV15 and TRBJ1-1; the D gene is perhaps TRBD1, from 6 matching bases. Sequenced input: PBMCs. CDR3 reads: CATSRSRQVNTEAFF. The bases read TGTGCCACCAGCAGAAGTAGACAGGTCAACACTGAAGCTTTCTTT. Extended through the reference TRBV15 and TRBJ1-1 proteins, this CDR3 yields the full variable domain: DAMVIQNPRYQVTQFGKPVTLSCSQTLNHNVMYWYQQKSSQAPKLLFHYYDKDFNNEADTPDNFQSRRPNTSFCFLDIRSPGLGDTAMYLCATSRSRQVNTEAFFGQGTRLTVV.